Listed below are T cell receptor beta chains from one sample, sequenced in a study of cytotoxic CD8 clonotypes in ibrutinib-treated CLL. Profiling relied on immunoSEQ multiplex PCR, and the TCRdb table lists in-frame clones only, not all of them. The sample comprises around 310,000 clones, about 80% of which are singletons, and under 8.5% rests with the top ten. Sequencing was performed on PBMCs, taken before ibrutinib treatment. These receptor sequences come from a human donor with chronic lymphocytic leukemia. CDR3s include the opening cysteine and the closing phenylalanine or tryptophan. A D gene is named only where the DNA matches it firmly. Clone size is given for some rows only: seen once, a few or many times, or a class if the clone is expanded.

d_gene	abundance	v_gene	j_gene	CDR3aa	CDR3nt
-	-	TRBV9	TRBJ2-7	CASSPTFPGGEQYF	TGTGCCAGCAGCCCCACCTTCCCCGGGGGCGAGCAGTACTTC
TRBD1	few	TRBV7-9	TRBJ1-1	CASSLTQGVTEAFF	TGTGCCAGCAGCTTAACCCAGGGGGTTACTGAAGCTTTCTTT
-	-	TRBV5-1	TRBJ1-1	CATSRGNLNTEAFF	TGCGCCACCTCGAGGGGCAATTTGAACACTGAAGCTTTCTTT
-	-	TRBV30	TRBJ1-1	CAWSQGTNTEAFF	TGTGCCTGGAGTCAGGGAACAAACACTGAAGCTTTCTTT
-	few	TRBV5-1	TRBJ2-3	CASSPEDFRDTQYF	TGCGCCAGCAGCCCTGAGGACTTTCGGGATACGCAGTATTTT
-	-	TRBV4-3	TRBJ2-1	CASSQDVLVDEQFF	TGCGCCAGCAGCCAAGATGTCCTCGTCGATGAGCAGTTCTTC
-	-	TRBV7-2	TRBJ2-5	CASSTRGSNPETQYF	TGTGCCAGCAGCACCAGGGGTTCGAACCCAGAGACCCAGTACTTC
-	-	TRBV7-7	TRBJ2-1	CASSSLGQRNEQFF	TGTGCCAGCAGCTCATTAGGACAACGCAATGAGCAGTTCTTC
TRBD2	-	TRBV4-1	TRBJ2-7	CASSQGVGGRGYEQYF	TGCGCCAGCAGCCAAGGGGTAGGCGGGAGAGGTTACGAGCAGTACTTC
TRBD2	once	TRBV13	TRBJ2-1	CASSTTSGLNEQFF	TGTGCCAGCAGCACGACTAGCGGGTTGAATGAGCAGTTCTTC
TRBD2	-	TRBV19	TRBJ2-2	CATQSGRNTGELFF	TGTGCCACCCAAAGCGGGAGGAACACCGGGGAGCTGTTTTTT
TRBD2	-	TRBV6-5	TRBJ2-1	CASSRTSFVEQFF	TGTGCCAGCAGTCGGACTAGTTTCGTTGAGCAGTTCTTC
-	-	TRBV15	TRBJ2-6	CATSRGGTGANVLTF	TGTGCCACCAGCAGGGGGGGAACAGGGGCCAACGTCCTGACTTTC
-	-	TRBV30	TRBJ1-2	CAWSVYGFHGYTF	TGTGCCTGGAGTGTTTATGGGTTCCATGGCTACACCTTC
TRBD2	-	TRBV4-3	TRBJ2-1	CASSQSWTSGLNEQFF	TGCGCCAGCAGCCAATCTTGGACTAGCGGGCTTAATGAGCAGTTCTTC
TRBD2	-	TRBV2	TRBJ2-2	CASASGENTGELFF	TGTGCCAGCGCTAGCGGGGAAAACACCGGGGAGCTGTTTTTT
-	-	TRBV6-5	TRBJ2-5	CASSYSFVRETQYF	TGTGCCAGCAGTTACTCGTTTGTTCGGGAGACCCAGTACTTC
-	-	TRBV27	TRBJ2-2	CASRDNTGELFF	TGTGCCAGCCGAGATAATACCGGGGAGCTGTTTTTT
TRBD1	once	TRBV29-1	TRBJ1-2	CSAAHGQGNYGYTF	TGCAGCGCTGCCCACGGACAGGGGAACTATGGCTACACCTTC
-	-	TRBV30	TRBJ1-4	CAWSVSYGPNEKLFF	TGTGCCTGGAGTGTATCGTATGGGCCAAATGAAAAACTGTTTTTT
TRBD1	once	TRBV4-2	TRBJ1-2	CASSLGQGGGGYGYTF	TGTGCCAGCAGCCTCGGACAGGGGGGAGGTGGCTATGGCTACACCTTC
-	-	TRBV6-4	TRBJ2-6	CASSVGGGANVLTF	TGTGCCAGCAGTGTTGGCGGTGGGGCCAACGTCCTGACTTTC
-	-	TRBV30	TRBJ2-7	CAWSVQPSSYEQYF	TGTGCCTGGAGTGTACAGCCAAGCTCCTACGAGCAGTACTTC
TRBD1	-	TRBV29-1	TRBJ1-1	CSAVRTGGWTEAFF	TGCAGCGCCGTGCGGACAGGGGGCTGGACTGAAGCTTTCTTT
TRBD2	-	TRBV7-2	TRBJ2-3	CASRAPSGSADTQYF	TGTGCCAGCAGGGCCCCTAGCGGGAGTGCAGATACGCAGTATTTT
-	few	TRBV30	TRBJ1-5	CAWSVRGGVEPQHF	TGTGCCTGGAGTGTACGTGGAGGGGTGGAGCCCCAGCATTTT
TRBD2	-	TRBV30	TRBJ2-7	CAWRSASGTRKKSAYEQYF	TGTGCCTGGAGATCGGCTAGCGGGACTCGTAAGAAGTCAGCCTACGAGCAGTACTTC
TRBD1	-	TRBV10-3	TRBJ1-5	CAISEGQGDVYSNQPQHF	TGTGCCATCAGTGAGGGACAGGGCGATGTATATAGCAATCAGCCCCAGCATTTT
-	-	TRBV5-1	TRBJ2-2	CASRVVTNTGELFF	TGCGCCAGCAGGGTCGTTACGAACACCGGGGAGCTGTTTTTT
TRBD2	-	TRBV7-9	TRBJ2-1	CASSQRDKRGTNEQFF	TGTGCCAGCAGCCAACGTGACAAGCGGGGGACCAATGAGCAGTTCTTC
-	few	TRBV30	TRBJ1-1	CAWSEGRRTEAFF	TGTGCCTGGAGCGAAGGCCGGAGGACTGAAGCTTTCTTT
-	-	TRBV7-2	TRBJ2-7	CASSPAGTVAYEQYF	TGTGCCAGCAGCCCAGCCGGGACCGTCGCCTACGAGCAGTACTTC
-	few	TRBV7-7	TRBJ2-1	CASSYGRADNEQFF	TGTGCTAGCAGCTACGGGAGAGCAGACAATGAGCAGTTCTTC
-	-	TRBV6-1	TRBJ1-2	CASSDGSYGYTF	TGTGCCAGCAGTGACGGATCCTATGGCTACACCTTC
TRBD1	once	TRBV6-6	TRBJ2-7	CASQTGATYEQYF	TGTGCCAGCCAAACAGGGGCGACCTACGAGCAGTACTTC
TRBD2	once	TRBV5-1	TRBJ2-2	CASRILAGDTGELFF	TGCGCCAGCAGAATCCTAGCGGGAGACACCGGGGAGCTGTTTTTT
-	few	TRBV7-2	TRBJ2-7	CASSLVVSSSYEQYF	TGTGCCAGCAGCTTAGTGGTCTCTAGCTCCTACGAGCAGTACTTC